Below are 28 T cell receptor beta chains sequenced from a single sample in a study of cytomegalovirus exposure and HLA in healthy donors. The assay was immunoSEQ multiplex PCR, and TCRdb's table has in-frame clones only and misses some. The sample has 120,000 to 150,000 clones, roughly 91% seen once; the top ten hold 3.3%. The sample was PBMCs. The receptors were gathered from a woman under 30 in good health and CMV-seropositive.

The chain recombines TRBV5-1 with TRBJ1-4; TRBD1 is a possible D gene (6 bases). Germline CDR1 reads SGHRS; CDR2 reads YFSETQ. This CDR3 has 14 amino acids. V was cut by 1 base and J by 10 bases, with 14 bases left in between. CDR3 amino acids: CASSLSAGAGKLFF. The CDR3 nucleotides read TGCGCCAGCAGCTTGTCCGCGGGGGCGGGAAAACTGTTTTTT. The variable domain in full, completed from reference TRBV5-1 and TRBJ1-4, reads KAGVTQTPRYLIKTRGQQVTLSCSPISGHRSVSWYQQTPGQGLQFLFEYFSETQRNKGNFPGRFSGRQFSNSRSEMNVSTLELGDSALYLCASSLSAGAGKLFFGSGTQLSVL.

The chain combines TRBV18 with TRBJ1-2, with 10 bases lining up with TRBD1. This CDR3 is built from 16 residues. V dropped 0 bases and J dropped 0; count of bases not matched to a gene: 1. CDR1 is KGHSH and CDR2 is LQKENI in the germline V gene. The DNA of the CDR3 is TGTGCCAGCTCACCACCGGGGACAGGGGCTAACTATGGCTACACCTTC. This codes for CASSPPGTGANYGYTF.

This clone was counted once. The chain uses TRBV15 and TRBJ2-3; 10 bases map to TRBD2. CDR1 and CDR2 from the germline V gene are LNHNV and YYDKDF (reference sequence). The CDR3 consists of 18 residues. With V trimmed by 0 bases and J by 2 bases, 8 bases remained unmatched. CDR3 DNA: TGTGCCACCAGCAGAGATTCGTCAGGACTAGCGGCCACAGATACGCAGTATTTT. The encoded protein is CATSRDSSGLAATDTQYF.

The rearrangement links TRBV9 to TRBJ2-1, with TRBD2 matching 10 bases. CDR3 length equals 16 residues. Germline V lookup: CDR1 SGDLS, CDR2 YYNGEE. With 2 bases clipped from V and 5 bases from J, the junction kept 7 bases outside the gene matches. The DNA of the CDR3 is TGTGCCAGCAGCGTGGGCGCTAGCGGGAGACACAATGAGCAGTTCTTC. This translates into CASSVGASGRHNEQFF. The entire variable domain, with the rest obtained from reference TRBV9 and TRBJ2-1, is as follows: DSGVTQTPKHLITATGQRVTLRCSPRSGDLSVYWYQQSLDQGLQFLIQYYNGEERAKGNILERFSAQQFPDLHSELNLSSLELGDSALYFCASSVGASGRHNEQFFGPGTRLTVL.

This clone showed up just a few times. The chain uses TRBV4-1 and TRBJ2-7; TRBD1 aligns across 9 bases. The CDR3 is 14 amino acids. Germline V gene data show CDR1 as MGHRA and CDR2 as YSYEKL. Trimming removed 3 bases from V and 3 bases from J; junction bases left unmatched: 3. CDR3 amino acids: CASSHPGQGYEQYF. The DNA of the CDR3 is TGCGCCAGCAGCCACCCGGGACAGGGCTACGAGCAGTACTTC.

This clone was recorded at least ten times. The chain couples TRBV6-1 to TRBJ2-1; 9 bases are shared with TRBD2. CDR1 and CDR2 (germline): MNHNS, SASEGT. The CDR3 is 14 residues long. V was clipped by 7 bases and J by 7 bases; unmatched bases: 8. The CDR3 coding sequence is TGTGCCAGCACCTTGACTAGCGGTTTAAATGAGCAGTTCTTC. It translates to CASTLTSGLNEQFF.

J is TRBJ2-3 and V is TRBV5-1; D not resolved. V lost 2 bases and J 2 bases, leaving 12 bases between the germline ends. CDR3 length equals 15 residues. In germline, CDR1 is SGHRS, CDR2 YFSETQ. CDR3 residues: CASSFQVADTDTQYF. CDR3 DNA sequence: TGCGCCAGCAGCTTTCAAGTGGCAGACACAGATACGCAGTATTTT.

This sequence joins TRBV14 and TRBJ1-2, with D tentatively TRBD1 (5 bases). This CDR3 spans 13 amino acids. Germline V gene lookup returns CDR1 SGHDN and CDR2 FVKESK. The V and J ends lost 2 bases and 6 bases respectively, with 10 bases between them. CDR3: CASSQLGGDGYTF. CDR3 nucleotides: TGTGCCAGCAGCCAATTGGGGGGGGATGGCTACACCTTC.

The chain joins TRBV28 to TRBJ1-5; 12 bases agree with TRBD1. Germline CDR1 is MDHEN and CDR2 is SYDVKM. The CDR3 has 16 amino acids. With 6 bases clipped from V and 7 bases from J, the junction kept 10 bases outside the gene matches. The CDR3 DNA is TGTGCCAGCAGAGCCCGGGACAGGGGGCAAGGCCAGCCCCAGCATTTT. It encodes CASRARDRGQGQPQHF.

The chain carries TRBV7-3 and TRBJ2-1; 11 bases agree with TRBD2. The CDR3 is 15 amino acids. Germline CDR1 SGHTA, CDR2 FQGTGA. After removal of 5 bases from V and 7 bases from J, the junction contained 7 bases not matched to a gene. The CDR3 sequence: CASSARLAGLNEQFF. Written as DNA, the CDR3 is TGTGCCAGCAGCGCCCGACTAGCGGGGTTGAATGAGCAGTTCTTC.

The V gene is TRBV5-1, the J gene TRBJ2-1; 7 nucleotides match TRBD2. The CDR3 extends over 17 amino acids. The ends lost 3 bases at V and 0 bases at J; junction bases unmatched: 9. CDR1 and CDR2 from the germline V gene are SGHRS and YFSETQ. The CDR3 here is CASSSWTASGSYNEQFF. The CDR3 coding sequence is TGCGCCAGCAGCTCCTGGACTGCTAGCGGCTCCTACAATGAGCAGTTCTTC. The whole variable domain, remainder taken from reference TRBV5-1 and TRBJ2-1, is KAGVTQTPRYLIKTRGQQVTLSCSPISGHRSVSWYQQTPGQGLQFLFEYFSETQRNKGNFPGRFSGRQFSNSRSEMNVSTLELGDSALYLCASSSWTASGSYNEQFFGPGTRLTVL.

This CDR3 is CASSLAQGFDEQFF. The CDR3 DNA reads TGCGCCAGCAGCTTGGCCCAGGGGTTCGATGAGCAGTTCTTC. This chain uses TRBV5-1 with TRBJ2-1, with a possible D match to TRBD1 (6 bases). Per germline, CDR1 SGHRS and CDR2 YFSETQ. V lost 0 bases, J lost 8 bases, and 12 bases lay in between. The CDR3 totals 14 residues.

V is TRBV30 and J is TRBJ1-2, with 8 nucleotides matching TRBD1. CDR3 size: 13 residues. The germline V gene has CDR1 GTSNPN and CDR2 SVGIG (reference sequence). J was trimmed by 5 bases and V by 3 bases; bases with no gene match: 5. The CDR3 nucleotides read TGTGCCTGGAGATACAGGGGGGGGTATGGCTACACCTTC. It encodes CAWRYRGGYGYTF.

J is TRBJ1-2 and V is TRBV7-2; 8 positions match TRBD1. V dropped 1 base and J dropped 2; count of bases not matched to a gene: 6. In germline, CDR1 is SGHTA, CDR2 FQGNSA. The CDR3 is 16 residues long. CDR3: CASSLDPGGLNYGYTF. CDR3 DNA sequence: TGTGCCAGCAGCTTAGACCCAGGGGGCCTCAACTATGGCTACACCTTC.

The chain is built from TRBV27 and TRBJ2-5, with 8 bases that match TRBD1. V shed 4 bases, J shed 2 bases, and the junction held 3 bases outside the gene matches. The CDR3 is 14 residues long. Per the germline V gene, CDR1 is MNHEY and CDR2 is SMNVEV (reference sequence). Written as DNA, the CDR3 is TGTGCCAGCAGTTGGACAGGGCCACAAGAGACCCAGTACTTC. Its translation is CASSWTGPQETQYF.

This clone was seen a single time. The chain has TRBV5-5 and TRBJ2-7; unclear D gene. V was clipped by 3 bases and J by 1 base, with 14 bases between them. The CDR3 spans 15 residues. The V gene's germline CDR1 is SGHKS and CDR2 YYEKEE (reference sequence). CDR3 in amino acids: CASSYGSSLSYEQYF. CDR3 DNA sequence: TGTGCCAGCAGCTACGGGTCATCCCTTTCCTACGAGCAGTACTTC.

This chain uses TRBV28 with TRBJ1-5; D not resolved. The CDR3 covers 12 residues. The V end lost 2 bases, the J end lost 10 bases, and 9 bases lay between the germline ends. Germline-derived CDR1 and CDR2 are MDHEN and SYDVKM. The CDR3 DNA reads TGTGCCAGCAGTTTACTTGCAGGTCCCCAGCATTTT. This encodes CASSLLAGPQHF.

Only one count was recorded for this clone. The chain couples TRBV7-6 to TRBJ2-1; D is perhaps TRBD1 (7 bases). The CDR3 is 18 residues long. Germline V gene lookup returns CDR1 SGHVS and CDR2 FNYEAQ. Trimming removed 2 bases from V and 2 bases from J, with 19 bases in between. The chain's CDR3 is CASSLRQGGKITYNEQFF. CDR3 coding DNA: TGTGCCAGCAGCTTAAGGCAGGGGGGCAAAATAACCTACAATGAGCAGTTCTTC.

J is TRBJ2-4 and V is TRBV4-1; D unclear. The CDR3 is 16 residues long. The germline V gene encodes CDR1 MGHRA and CDR2 YSYEKL. Trimming shortened V by 0 bases and J by 7 bases, and 16 bases separated the two germline ends. In nucleotides, the CDR3 is TGCGCCAGCAGCCAAGATTCCCAGTCGGGTAAGAACATTCAGTACTTC. This codes for CASSQDSQSGKNIQYF.

This chain links TRBV6-5 with TRBJ1-2, with TRBD1 matching over 8 bases. Trimming removed 6 bases from V and 5 bases from J; junction bases left unmatched: 5. Germline V gene data show CDR1 as MNHEY and CDR2 as SVGAGI. This CDR3 comprises 13 residues. CDR3 sequence (DNA): TGTGCCAGCAGCAGGGGGCGGTATTATGGCTACACCTTC. Translated: CASSRGRYYGYTF.

J is TRBJ2-7 and V is TRBV4-1; 9 nucleotides align to TRBD1. V dropped 2 bases and J dropped 5; count of bases not matched to a gene: 4. CDR1 is MGHRA, CDR2 YSYEKL, per germline. CDR3 length: 14 amino acids. The CDR3 DNA follows: TGCGCCAGCAGCCAAAGGGACAGGGTAGACGAGCAGTACTTC. This gives the protein CASSQRDRVDEQYF.

This clone came up once. The chain joins TRBV5-1 to TRBJ2-3; 8 nucleotides line up with TRBD1. The junction had 0 bases not matched to a gene; V was cut back by 0 bases and J by 0 bases. Germline loops: CDR1 SGHRS, CDR2 YFSETQ. The CDR3 has 15 amino acids. Written as DNA, the CDR3 is TGCGCCAGCAGCTTGGGGGACAGGAGCACAGATACGCAGTATTTT. Amino acids: CASSLGDRSTDTQYF.

V usage is TRBV7-7 and J usage is TRBJ2-7; D call uncertain. Germline-derived CDR1 and CDR2 are SSHAT and FNYEAQ (reference sequence). The CDR3 runs to 15 residues. Deletions cut 3 bases from V and 4 bases from J, with 16 bases between. The CDR3 sequence is CASSFRPESGYEQYF. As DNA, the CDR3 is TGTGCCAGCAGCTTCCGGCCGGAGTCTGGGTACGAGCAGTACTTC.

This clone was picked up one time. The V call is TRBV7-2, the J call TRBJ2-2; D is possibly TRBD2 (6 bases). This CDR3 spans 16 amino acids. V lost 2 bases and J lost 2, with 12 bases in between. The germline CDR1 and CDR2 sequences are SGHTA and FQGNSA. This CDR3 is CASSLTRDSNTGELFF. Here the CDR3 DNA reads TGTGCCAGCAGCTTAACGCGGGACTCAAACACCGGGGAGCTGTTTTTT.

V and J are TRBV2 and TRBJ1-4; 7 bases fit TRBD1. V gave up 8 bases and J gave up 0 bases; unmatched junction bases: 3. The CDR3 is 14 residues long. Germline loops: CDR1 SNHLY, CDR2 FYNNEI. CDR3 amino acids: CASGDSSTNEKLFF. CDR3 in DNA: TGTGCCAGCGGGGACAGTTCAACTAATGAAAAACTGTTTTTT.

V is TRBV30 and J is TRBJ2-7; 7 positions agree with TRBD2. CDR3 length: 15 residues. V was clipped by 0 bases and J by 5 bases; unmatched bases: 10. The germline CDR1 and CDR2 sequences are GTSNPN and SVGIG (reference sequence). The CDR3 sequence is CAWSVGAGAQNEQYF. As DNA, the CDR3 is TGTGCCTGGAGTGTAGGTGCGGGAGCACAGAACGAGCAGTACTTC.

The rearrangement joins TRBV2 to TRBJ2-5; perhaps TRBD1 as D (6 bases). Germline V lookup: CDR1 SNHLY, CDR2 FYNNEI. There are 13 residues in the CDR3. The V end was cut by 3 bases, the J end by 2 bases, with 7 bases between. CDR3 bases: TGTGCCAGCAGTGAGGACAGTCAAGAGACCCAGTACTTC. It specifies CASSEDSQETQYF.

This clone has a handful of counts. The gene calls are TRBV6-1 and TRBJ2-1; 10 nucleotides line up with TRBD2. Germline CDR1 MNHNS, CDR2 SASEGT. The V gene end was trimmed by 2 bases and the J gene end by 6 bases; junction bases not matched to a gene: 4. The CDR3 is made up of 15 amino acids. CDR3 in amino acids: CASSERASGSNEQFF. The CDR3 DNA reads as TGTGCCAGCAGTGAACGAGCTAGCGGGAGCAATGAGCAGTTCTTC.